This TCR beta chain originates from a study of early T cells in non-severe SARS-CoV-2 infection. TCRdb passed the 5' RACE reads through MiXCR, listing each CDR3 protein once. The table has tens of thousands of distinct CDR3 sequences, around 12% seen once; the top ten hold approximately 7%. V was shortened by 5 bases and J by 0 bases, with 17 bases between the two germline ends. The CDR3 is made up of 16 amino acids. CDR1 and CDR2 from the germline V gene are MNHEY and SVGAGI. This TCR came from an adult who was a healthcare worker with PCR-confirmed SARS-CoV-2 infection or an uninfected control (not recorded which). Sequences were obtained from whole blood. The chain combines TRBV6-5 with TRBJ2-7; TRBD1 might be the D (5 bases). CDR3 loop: CASSEKGPYSSYEQYF. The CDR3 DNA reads TGTGCCAGCAGTGAGAAGGGGCCGTACAGCTCCTACGAGCAGTACTTC.